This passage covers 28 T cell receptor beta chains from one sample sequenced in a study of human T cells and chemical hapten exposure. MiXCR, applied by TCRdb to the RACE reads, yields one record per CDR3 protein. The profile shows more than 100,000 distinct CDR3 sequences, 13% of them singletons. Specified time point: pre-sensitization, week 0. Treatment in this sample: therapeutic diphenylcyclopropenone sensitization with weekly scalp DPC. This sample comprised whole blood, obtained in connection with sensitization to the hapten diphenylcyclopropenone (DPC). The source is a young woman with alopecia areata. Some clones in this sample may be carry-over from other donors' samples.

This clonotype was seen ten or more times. The CDR3 bases are TGTGCCAGCTCACCTTCCAATGAGCAGTTCTTC. Protein: CASSPSNEQFF. The chain links TRBV18 to TRBJ2-1; D is uncertain. Germline V gene sequence: CDR1 KGHSH, CDR2 LQKENI. Trimming pared 3 bases from V and 6 bases from J, leaving 3 bases between. The CDR3 contains 11 residues.

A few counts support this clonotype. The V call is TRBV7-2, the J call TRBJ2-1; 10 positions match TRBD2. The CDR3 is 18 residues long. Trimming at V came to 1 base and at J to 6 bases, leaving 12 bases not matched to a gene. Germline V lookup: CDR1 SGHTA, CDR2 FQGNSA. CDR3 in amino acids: CASSLGFSLAGALNEQFF. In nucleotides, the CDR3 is TGTGCCAGCAGCTTAGGCTTCAGCCTAGCGGGGGCCCTCAATGAGCAGTTCTTC.

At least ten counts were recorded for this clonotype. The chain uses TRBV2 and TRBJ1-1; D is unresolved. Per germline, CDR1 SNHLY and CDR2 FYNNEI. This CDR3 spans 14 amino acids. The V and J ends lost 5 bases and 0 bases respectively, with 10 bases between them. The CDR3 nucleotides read TGTGCCAGCAGTTCGGATTTAATGAACACTGAAGCTTTCTTT. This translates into CASSSDLMNTEAFF.

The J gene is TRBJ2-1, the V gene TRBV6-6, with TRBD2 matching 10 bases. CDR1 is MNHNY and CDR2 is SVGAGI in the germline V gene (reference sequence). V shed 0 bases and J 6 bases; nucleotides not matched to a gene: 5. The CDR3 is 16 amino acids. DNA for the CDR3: TGTGCCAGCAGTTACTCGAGGCTAGCGGGGGCCAATGAGCAGTTCTTC. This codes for CASSYSRLAGANEQFF.

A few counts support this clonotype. Here the CDR3 DNA reads TGCGCCAGCAGCCAGGGGGGAGGGTCTAACTATGGCTACACCTTC. This encodes CASSQGGGSNYGYTF. The rearrangement joins TRBV4-3 to TRBJ1-2, with D perhaps TRBD1 (5 bases). This CDR3 comprises 15 residues. Germline V lookup: CDR1 LGHNA, CDR2 YSLEER. The V end was cut by 3 bases, the J end by 0 bases, with 11 bases between.

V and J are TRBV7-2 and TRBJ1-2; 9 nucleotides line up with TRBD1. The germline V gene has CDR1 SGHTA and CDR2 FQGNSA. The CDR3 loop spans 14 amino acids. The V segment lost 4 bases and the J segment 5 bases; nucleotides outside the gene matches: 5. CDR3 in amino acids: CASSSTGGGYGYTF. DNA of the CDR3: TGTGCCAGCAGCTCCACAGGGGGCGGTTATGGCTACACCTTC.

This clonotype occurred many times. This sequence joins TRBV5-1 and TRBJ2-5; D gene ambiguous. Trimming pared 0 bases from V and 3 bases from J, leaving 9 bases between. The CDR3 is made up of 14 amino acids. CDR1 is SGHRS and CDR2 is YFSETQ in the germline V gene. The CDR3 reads CASSLEGREETQYF. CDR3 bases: TGCGCCAGCAGCTTGGAGGGTAGAGAAGAGACCCAGTACTTC.

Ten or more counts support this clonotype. In DNA, the CDR3 is TGTGCCAGCAGCTTAGGTTGGGTCGAGGATGGCTACACCTTC. It codes for CASSLGWVEDGYTF. The chain has TRBV7-2 and TRBJ1-2; no definite D call. There are 14 residues in the CDR3. Germline V gene sequence: CDR1 SGHTA, CDR2 FQGNSA. Trimming stripped 1 base from V and 6 bases from J, with 12 bases between.

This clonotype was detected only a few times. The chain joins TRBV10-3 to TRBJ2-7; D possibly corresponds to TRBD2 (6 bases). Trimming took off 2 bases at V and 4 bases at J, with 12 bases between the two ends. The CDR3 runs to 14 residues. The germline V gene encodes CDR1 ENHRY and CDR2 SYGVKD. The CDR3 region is CAISEGPGVYEQYF. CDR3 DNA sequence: TGTGCCATCAGTGAGGGCCCGGGGGTGTACGAGCAGTACTTC.

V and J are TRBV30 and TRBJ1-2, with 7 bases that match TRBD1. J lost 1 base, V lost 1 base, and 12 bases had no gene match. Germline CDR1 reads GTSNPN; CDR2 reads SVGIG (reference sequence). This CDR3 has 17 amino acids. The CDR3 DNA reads TGTGCCTGGAGTGATGGGGACAGACTATACCTTAACTATGGCTACACCTTC. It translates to CAWSDGDRLYLNYGYTF.

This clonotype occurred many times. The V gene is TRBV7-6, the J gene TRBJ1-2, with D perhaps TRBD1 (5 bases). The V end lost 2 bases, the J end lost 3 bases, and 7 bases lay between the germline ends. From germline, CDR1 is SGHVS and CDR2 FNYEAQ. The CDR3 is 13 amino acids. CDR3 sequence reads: CASSLWGYYGYTF. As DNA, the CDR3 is TGTGCCAGCAGCTTATGGGGCTACTATGGCTACACCTTC.

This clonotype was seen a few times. Here the CDR3 reads CASSLVLASSPYNEQFF. The DNA for the CDR3 is TGTGCCAGCAGCTTAGTACTAGCTTCCTCACCTTACAATGAGCAGTTCTTC. The genes are TRBV7-9 and TRBJ2-1, with D possibly matching TRBD2 (6 bases). The CDR3 is 17 amino acids. The germline V gene encodes CDR1 SEHNR and CDR2 FQNEAQ (reference sequence). V was trimmed by 1 base and J by 4 bases, leaving 17 bases between them.

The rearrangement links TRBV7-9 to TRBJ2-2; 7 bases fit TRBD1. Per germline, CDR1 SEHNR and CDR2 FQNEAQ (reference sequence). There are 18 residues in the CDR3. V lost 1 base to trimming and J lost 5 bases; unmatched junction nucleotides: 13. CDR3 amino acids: CASSLGLTRDRETGELFF. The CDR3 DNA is TGTGCCAGCAGCTTAGGATTGACCCGGGACAGAGAAACCGGGGAGCTGTTTTTT.

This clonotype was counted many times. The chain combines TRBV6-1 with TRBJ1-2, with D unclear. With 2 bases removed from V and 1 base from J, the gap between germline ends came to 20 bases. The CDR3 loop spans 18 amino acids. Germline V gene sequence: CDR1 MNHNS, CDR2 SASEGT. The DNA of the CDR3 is TGTGCCAGCAGTGAACGGCCGCGTGTAGGAGCTCATAACTATGGCTACACCTTC. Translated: CASSERPRVGAHNYGYTF.

As DNA, the CDR3 is TGTGCCAGCAGCCAGGGACAGGGGTTCGGGGAGCTGTTTTTT. Translation: CASSQGQGFGELFF. This chain joins TRBV7-6 and TRBJ2-2; 10 bases are shared with TRBD1. CDR1 SGHVS and CDR2 FNYEAQ come from the germline V gene. The CDR3 runs 14 residues. Trimming cost V 5 bases and J 7 bases; bases outside gene matches: 4.

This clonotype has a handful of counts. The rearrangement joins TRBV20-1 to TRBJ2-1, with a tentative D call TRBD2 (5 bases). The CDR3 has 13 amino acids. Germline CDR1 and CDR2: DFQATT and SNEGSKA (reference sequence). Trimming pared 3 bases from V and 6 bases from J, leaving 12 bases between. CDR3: CSARRGRTNEQFF. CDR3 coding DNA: TGCAGTGCTAGGAGAGGGAGAACCAATGAGCAGTTCTTC.

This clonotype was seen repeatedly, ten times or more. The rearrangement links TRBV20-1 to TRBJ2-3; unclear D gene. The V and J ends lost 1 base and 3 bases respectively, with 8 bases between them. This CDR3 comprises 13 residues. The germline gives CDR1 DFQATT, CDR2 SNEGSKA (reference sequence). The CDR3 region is CSARAGPTDTQYF. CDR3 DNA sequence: TGCAGTGCTAGAGCTGGACCTACAGATACGCAGTATTTT.

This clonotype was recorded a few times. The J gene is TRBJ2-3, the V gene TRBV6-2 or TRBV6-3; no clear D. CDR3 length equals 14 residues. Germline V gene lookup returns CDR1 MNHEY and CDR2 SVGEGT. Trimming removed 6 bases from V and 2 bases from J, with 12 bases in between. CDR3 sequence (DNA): TGTGCCAGCAGAAAACAGCTAAACACAGATACGCAGTATTTT. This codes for CASRKQLNTDTQYF.

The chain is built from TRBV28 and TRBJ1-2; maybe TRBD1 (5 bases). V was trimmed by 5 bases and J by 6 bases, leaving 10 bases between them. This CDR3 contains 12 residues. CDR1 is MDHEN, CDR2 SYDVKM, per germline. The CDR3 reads CASSEQGHGYTF. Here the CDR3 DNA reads TGTGCCAGCAGTGAGCAGGGACATGGCTACACCTTC.

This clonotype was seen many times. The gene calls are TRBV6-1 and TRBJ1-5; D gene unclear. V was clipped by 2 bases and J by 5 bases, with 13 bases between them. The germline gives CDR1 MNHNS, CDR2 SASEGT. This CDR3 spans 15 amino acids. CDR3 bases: TGTGCCAGCAGTGAATGGGGAACATCCGATCAGCCCCAGCATTTT. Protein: CASSEWGTSDQPQHF.

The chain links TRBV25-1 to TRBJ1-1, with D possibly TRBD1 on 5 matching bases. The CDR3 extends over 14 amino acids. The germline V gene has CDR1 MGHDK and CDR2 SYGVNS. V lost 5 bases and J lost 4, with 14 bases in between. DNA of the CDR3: TGTGCCAGCAGTCGAGAGGGTCAGGGCACTGAAGCTTTCTTT. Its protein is CASSREGQGTEAFF.

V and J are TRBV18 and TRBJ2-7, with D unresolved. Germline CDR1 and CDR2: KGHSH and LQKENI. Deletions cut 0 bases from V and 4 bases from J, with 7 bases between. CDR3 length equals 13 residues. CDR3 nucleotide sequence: TGTGCCAGCTCACCACCTGGCGCTTACGAGCAGTACTTC. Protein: CASSPPGAYEQYF.

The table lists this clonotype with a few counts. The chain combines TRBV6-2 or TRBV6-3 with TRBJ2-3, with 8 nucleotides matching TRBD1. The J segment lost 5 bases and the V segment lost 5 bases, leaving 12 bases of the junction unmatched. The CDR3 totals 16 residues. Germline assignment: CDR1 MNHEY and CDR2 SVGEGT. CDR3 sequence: CASSRGDRPPGDTQYF. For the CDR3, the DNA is TGTGCCAGCAGTCGAGGGGACAGGCCCCCAGGAGATACGCAGTATTTT.

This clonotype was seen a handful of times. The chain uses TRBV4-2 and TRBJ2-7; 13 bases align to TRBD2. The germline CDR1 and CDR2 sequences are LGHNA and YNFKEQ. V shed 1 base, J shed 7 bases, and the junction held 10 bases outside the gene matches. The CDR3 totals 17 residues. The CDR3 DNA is TGTGCCAGCAGCCAAGGGACTAGCGGGGGCACCGAGTGGGAGCAGTACTTC. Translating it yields CASSQGTSGGTEWEQYF.

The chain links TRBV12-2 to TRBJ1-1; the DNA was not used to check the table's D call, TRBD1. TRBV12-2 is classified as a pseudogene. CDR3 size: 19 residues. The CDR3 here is CASRPELRQGAGRYTEAFF. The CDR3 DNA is TGTGCAAGTCGCCCGGAACTTCGACAGGGGGCAGGGAGGTACACTGAAGCTTTCTTT.

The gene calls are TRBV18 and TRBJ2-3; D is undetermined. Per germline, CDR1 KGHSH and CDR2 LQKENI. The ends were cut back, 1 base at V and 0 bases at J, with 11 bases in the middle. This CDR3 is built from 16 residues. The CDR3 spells CASSPLGFSSTDTQYF. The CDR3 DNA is TGTGCCAGCTCACCACTTGGCTTCTCTAGCACAGATACGCAGTATTTT.

The CDR3 DNA reads TGTGCCAGCAGTAACAGGGAATCCGGGGAGCTGTTTTTT. Encoded protein: CASSNRESGELFF. The chain joins TRBV6-4 to TRBJ2-2, with D perhaps TRBD1 (6 bases). V was pared by 5 bases and J by 6 bases, with 10 bases between. In germline, CDR1 is MRHNA, CDR2 SNTAGT. The CDR3 is 13 amino acids.

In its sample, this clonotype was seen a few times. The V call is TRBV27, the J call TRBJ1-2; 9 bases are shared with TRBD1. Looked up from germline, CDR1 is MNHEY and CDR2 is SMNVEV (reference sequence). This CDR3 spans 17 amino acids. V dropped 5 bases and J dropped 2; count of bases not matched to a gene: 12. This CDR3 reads CASSPRDRAIGNYGYTF. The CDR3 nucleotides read TGTGCCAGCAGTCCGAGGGACAGGGCAATCGGCAACTATGGCTACACCTTC.